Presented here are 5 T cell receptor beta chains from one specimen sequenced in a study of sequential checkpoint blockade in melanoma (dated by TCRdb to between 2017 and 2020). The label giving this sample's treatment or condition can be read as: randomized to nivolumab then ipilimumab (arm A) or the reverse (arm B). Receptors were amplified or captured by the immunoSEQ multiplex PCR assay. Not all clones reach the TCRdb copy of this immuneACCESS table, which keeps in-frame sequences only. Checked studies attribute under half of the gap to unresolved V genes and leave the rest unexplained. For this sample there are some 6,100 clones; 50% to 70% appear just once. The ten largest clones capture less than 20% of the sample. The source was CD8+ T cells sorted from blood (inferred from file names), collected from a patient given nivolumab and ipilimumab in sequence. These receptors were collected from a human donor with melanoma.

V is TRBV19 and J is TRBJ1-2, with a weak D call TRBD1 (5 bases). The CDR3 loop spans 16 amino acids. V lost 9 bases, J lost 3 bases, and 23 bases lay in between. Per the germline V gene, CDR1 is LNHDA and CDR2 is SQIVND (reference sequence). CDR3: CASSGDRGTGDYGYTF. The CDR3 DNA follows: TGTGCCAGCTCCGGGGACCGAGGGACGGGAGACTATGGCTACACCTTC.

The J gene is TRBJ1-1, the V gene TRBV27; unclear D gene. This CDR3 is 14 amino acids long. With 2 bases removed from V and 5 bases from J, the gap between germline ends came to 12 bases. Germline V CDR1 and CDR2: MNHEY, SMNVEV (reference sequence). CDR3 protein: CASSLRTSETEAFF. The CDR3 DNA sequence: TGTGCCAGCAGTTTACGCACCTCGGAGACTGAAGCTTTCTTT.

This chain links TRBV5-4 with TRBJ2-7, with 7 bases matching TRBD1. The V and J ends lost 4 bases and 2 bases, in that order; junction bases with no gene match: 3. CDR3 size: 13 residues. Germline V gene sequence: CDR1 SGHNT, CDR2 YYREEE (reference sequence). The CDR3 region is CASSAQGAYEQYF. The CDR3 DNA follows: TGTGCCAGCAGCGCTCAGGGGGCCTACGAGCAGTACTTC. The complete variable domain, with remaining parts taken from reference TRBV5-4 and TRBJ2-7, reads ETGVTQSPTHLIKTRGQQVTLRCSSQSGHNTVSWYQQALGQGPQFIFQYYREEENGRGNFPPRFSGLQFPNYSSELNVNALELDDSALYLCASSAQGAYEQYFGPGTRLTVT.

The CDR3 is CASSTPGTRQETQYF. The CDR3 region has the DNA TGTGCCAGCAGCACCCCTGGGACTAGGCAAGAGACCCAGTACTTC. The chain is built from TRBV9 and TRBJ2-5; 8 bases align to TRBD2. CDR1 and CDR2 from the germline V gene are SGDLS and YYNGEE. Trimming at V came to 4 bases and at J to 2 bases, leaving 7 bases not matched to a gene. The CDR3 runs to 15 residues.

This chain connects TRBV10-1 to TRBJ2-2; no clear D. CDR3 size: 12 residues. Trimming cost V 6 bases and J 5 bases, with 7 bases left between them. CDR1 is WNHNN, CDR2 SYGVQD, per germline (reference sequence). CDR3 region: CASSLGTGELFF. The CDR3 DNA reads TGCGCCAGCAGCCTAGGAACCGGGGAGCTGTTTTTT.